These 8 T cell receptor beta chains came from one sample sequenced in a study of technical replicates of blood from a few donors. Data came from immunoSEQ multiplex PCR; TCRdb stores just in-frame clones and leaves some out. The data show about 62,000 clones, around 92% seen once. The sequenced sample was PBMCs. The receptors derive from a human donor in good health. Some clones in this sample may be carry-over from other donors' samples.

The count of this clone is one. The chain couples TRBV7-3 to TRBJ2-5; 7 bases line up with TRBD2. After removal of 5 bases from V and 5 bases from J, the junction contained 5 bases not matched to a gene. The CDR3 contains 13 residues. Germline V lookup: CDR1 SGHTA, CDR2 FQGTGA. CDR3 in amino acids: CASSVGLGETQYF. The CDR3 DNA follows: TGTGCCAGCAGCGTAGGACTAGGGGAGACCCAGTACTTC.

This chain links TRBV18 with TRBJ1-4; TRBD1 matches at 8 bases. CDR3 length equals 13 residues. Germline CDR1 and CDR2: KGHSH and LQKENI. J gave up 8 bases and V 2 bases, and 1 base lay outside the gene matches. This CDR3 is CASSPRTGEKLFF. The CDR3 DNA reads as TGTGCCAGCTCACCAAGGACAGGGGAAAAACTGTTTTTT.

In nucleotides, the CDR3 is TGTGCCAGCAGCGAAGGGGTGTCTAGCGGGTTTTCCGAGCAGTACTTC. It is translated as CASSEGVSSGFSEQYF. The chain recombines TRBV9 with TRBJ2-7; 8 positions match TRBD2. CDR3 length: 16 residues. Germline V lookup: CDR1 SGDLS, CDR2 YYNGEE. Trimming took 3 bases from V and 6 from J; bases not matched to a gene: 14.

This chain uses TRBV2 with TRBJ1-4; 7 nucleotides match TRBD1. Unmatched junction bases numbered 5, after V lost 3 bases and J lost 7 bases. This CDR3 comprises 14 residues. The germline gives CDR1 SNHLY, CDR2 FYNNEI. The DNA of the CDR3 is TGTGCCAGCAGTGAGTTACAGGGGACTGAAAAACTGTTTTTT. Its protein is CASSELQGTEKLFF.

The rearrangement links TRBV27 to TRBJ2-7; 8 bases agree with TRBD1. CDR3 size: 13 residues. Trimming cost V 8 bases and J 5 bases; bases outside gene matches: 8. Germline V gives CDR1 MNHEY, CDR2 SMNVEV (reference sequence). The CDR3 reads CASLNPRGHEQYF. The DNA of the CDR3 is TGTGCCAGCCTTAACCCCAGGGGGCACGAGCAGTACTTC.

CDR3 region: CASSPRQGWANTEAFF. The CDR3 DNA is TGTGCCAGTAGCCCACGACAGGGCTGGGCGAACACTGAAGCTTTCTTT. The rearrangement links TRBV19 to TRBJ1-1; 7 nucleotides agree with TRBD1. The CDR3 runs 16 residues. Unmatched junction bases numbered 11, after V lost 6 bases and J lost 1 base. Per germline, CDR1 LNHDA and CDR2 SQIVND (reference sequence). Full variable domain (remainder filled in from reference TRBV19 and TRBJ1-1): DGGITQSPKYLFRKEGQNVTLSCEQNLNHDAMYWYRQDPGQGLRLIYYSQIVNDFQKGDIAEGYSVSREKKESFPLTVTSAQKNPTAFYLCASSPRQGWANTEAFFGQGTRLTVV.

The CDR3 region has the DNA TGTGCCAGCTGCCGGGGATCGGGGGGCTACACCTTC. Amino acid sequence: CASCRGSGGYTF. V and J are TRBV13 and TRBJ1-2; D remains unclear. The CDR3 consists of 12 residues. Germline V gene lookup returns CDR1 PRHDT and CDR2 FYEKMQ (reference sequence). V was shortened by 8 bases and J by 8 bases, with 15 bases between the two germline ends.

The chain is built from TRBV5-1 and TRBJ2-1; a possible D gene is TRBD1 (6 bases). Germline values: CDR1 SGHRS, CDR2 YFSETQ. The CDR3 loop spans 13 amino acids. V lost 1 base and J lost 7, with 9 bases in between. CDR3 amino acids: CASSLSQGNEQFF. The CDR3 nucleotides are TGCGCCAGCAGCTTGTCGCAGGGGAATGAGCAGTTCTTC.